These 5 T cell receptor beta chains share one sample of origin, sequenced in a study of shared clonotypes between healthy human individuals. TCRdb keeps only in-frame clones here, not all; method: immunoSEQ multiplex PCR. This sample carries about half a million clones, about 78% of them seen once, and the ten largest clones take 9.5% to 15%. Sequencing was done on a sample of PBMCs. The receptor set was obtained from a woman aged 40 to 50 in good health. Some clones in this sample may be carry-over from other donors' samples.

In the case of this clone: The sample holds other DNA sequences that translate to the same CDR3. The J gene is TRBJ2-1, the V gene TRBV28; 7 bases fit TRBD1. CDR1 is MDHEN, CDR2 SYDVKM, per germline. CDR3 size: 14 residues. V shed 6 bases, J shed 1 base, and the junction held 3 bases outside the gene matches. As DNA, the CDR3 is TGTGCCAGCAGGGAACAGGGGTCCTACAATGAGCAGTTCTTC. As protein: CASREQGSYNEQFF. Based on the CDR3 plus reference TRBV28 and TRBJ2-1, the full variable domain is DVKVTQSSRYLVKRTGEKVFLECVQDMDHENMFWYRQDPGLGLRLIYFSYDVKMKEKGDIPEGYSVSREKKERFSLILESASTNQTSMYLCASREQGSYNEQFFGPGTRLTVL.

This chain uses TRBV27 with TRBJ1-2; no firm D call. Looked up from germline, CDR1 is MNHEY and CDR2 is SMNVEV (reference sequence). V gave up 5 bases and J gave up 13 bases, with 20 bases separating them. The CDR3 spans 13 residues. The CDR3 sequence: CASSLSSEKLSTF. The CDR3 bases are TGTGCCAGCAGTCTTTCATCCGAGAAATTATCCACCTTC.

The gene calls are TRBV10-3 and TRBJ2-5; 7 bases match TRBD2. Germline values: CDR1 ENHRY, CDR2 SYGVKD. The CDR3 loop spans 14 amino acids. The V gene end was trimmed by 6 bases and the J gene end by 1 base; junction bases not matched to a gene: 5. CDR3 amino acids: CAIRAGVLQETQYF. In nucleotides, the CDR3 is TGTGCCATCAGGGCGGGAGTACTCCAAGAGACCCAGTACTTC.

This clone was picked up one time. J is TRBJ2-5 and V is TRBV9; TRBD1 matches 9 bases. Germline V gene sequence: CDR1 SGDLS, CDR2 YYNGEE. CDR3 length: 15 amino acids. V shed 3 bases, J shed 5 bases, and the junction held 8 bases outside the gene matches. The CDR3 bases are TGTGCCAGCAGCGGCGGGACAGGGTTGCTGGAGACCCAGTACTTC. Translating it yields CASSGGTGLLETQYF.

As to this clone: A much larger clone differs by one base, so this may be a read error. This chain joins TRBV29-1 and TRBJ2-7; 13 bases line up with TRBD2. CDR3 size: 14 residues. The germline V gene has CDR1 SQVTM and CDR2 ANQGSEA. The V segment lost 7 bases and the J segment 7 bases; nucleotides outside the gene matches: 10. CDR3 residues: CSALTSGRPGEQYF. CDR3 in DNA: TGCAGCGCCTTGACTAGCGGGAGGCCGGGGGAGCAGTACTTC.